A single sample gave rise to the 3 T cell receptor beta chains below, sequenced in a study of T cells in Graves' hyperthyroidism and ophthalmopathy. The source material, RNA transcripts, was used to amplify TCR beta CDR3 regions. Primed by the HTBI set, a first-round RT-PCR was run on the TCR CDR3. Each CDR3 protein gets one entry after TCRdb re-called the multiplex PCR reads with MiXCR. There are about 570,000 distinct CDR3 sequences in the sample; approximately 14% occur only once, and approximately 15% lies in the top ten. The sample taken for sequencing was blood. The source is a woman aged 40-49 years with Graves' hyperthyroidism.

This clonotype was counted only a few times. CDR3 residues: CASSETPGQGAYEQYF. Here the CDR3 DNA reads TGTGCCAGCAGTGAAACCCCGGGACAGGGGGCCTACGAGCAGTACTTC. The rearrangement uses TRBV2 and TRBJ2-7; 11 nucleotides line up with TRBD1. The CDR3 is 16 amino acids. CDR1 and CDR2 from the germline V gene are SNHLY and FYNNEI. V trimming: 2 bases; J trimming: 2 bases; junction bases outside the gene matches: 5. Combining the CDR3 with reference TRBV2 and TRBJ2-7 gives the whole variable domain EPEVTQTPSHQVTQMGQEVILRCVPISNHLYFYWYRQILGQKVEFLVSFYNNEISEKSEIFDDQFSVERPDGSNFTLKIRSTKLEDSAMYFCASSETPGQGAYEQYFGPGTRLTVT.

This clonotype was counted many times. V is TRBV10-3 and J is TRBJ2-2; 12 nucleotides line up with TRBD2. Trimming took 5 bases from V and 3 from J; bases not matched to a gene: 1. This CDR3 region has 15 residues. CDR1 is ENHRY and CDR2 is SYGVKD in the germline V gene. The CDR3 is CAISPSGRDTGELFF. The CDR3 nucleotides are TGTGCCATCAGTCCTAGCGGGAGGGACACCGGGGAGCTGTTTTTT.

This clonotype was counted at least ten times. V gene TRBV7-2 combines with J gene TRBJ1-2; D may be TRBD1 (6 bases). The germline V gene has CDR1 SGHTA and CDR2 FQGNSA. The CDR3 extends over 14 amino acids. V was trimmed by 5 bases and J by 4 bases, leaving 14 bases between them. In nucleotides, the CDR3 is TGTGCCAGCAGCCCGGCTGGGGGGGCCTATGGCTACACCTTC. This codes for CASSPAGGAYGYTF. Filled out from reference TRBV7-2 and TRBJ1-2, the complete variable domain reads GAGVSQSPSNKVTEKGKDVELRCDPISGHTALYWYRQSLGQGLEFLIYFQGNSAPDKSGLPSDRFSAERTGGSVSTLTIQRTQQEDSAVYLCASSPAGGAYGYTFGSGTRLTVV.